The T cell receptor (beta chain) under discussion was sequenced for a study of cytomegalovirus exposure and HLA in healthy donors. Study findings and constraints: A later analysis revealed that TCR association rates differed between HLA loci, peaking at DRB1 and bottoming out at HLA-C. A later analysis by the authors found several of the most significant clusters apparently linked to common viral pathogens. In a later analysis, compared with equally common non-associated chains, HLA-associated beta chains were more expanded. Reportedly, a later analysis found an Asian-associated ancestry cluster had fewer N-insertions than the approximately 670-donor mean.

In the PCR, 60 Vbeta and 13 Jbeta primers were used. Using immunoSEQ multiplex PCR, the repertoire was profiled, and TCRdb retains in-frame clones only, with some absent. Here the sample spans fewer than 250,000 clones, around 86% being singletons. V lost 1 base and J lost 3, with 16 bases in between. CDR1 and CDR2 (germline): SGHDT, YYEEEE. The CDR3 runs to 16 residues. In regard to this clone: Its antigen is unidentified.

The clonotype was recovered from a woman under 30 in good health and CMV-seronegative. The chain has TRBV5-6 and TRBJ2-5; possibly TRBD2 for D (5 bases). Sample: PBMCs. The CDR3 region is CASSLWRSSREETQYF. The CDR3 nucleotides are TGTGCCAGCAGCTTGTGGAGGAGCTCCCGGGAAGAGACCCAGTACTTC.